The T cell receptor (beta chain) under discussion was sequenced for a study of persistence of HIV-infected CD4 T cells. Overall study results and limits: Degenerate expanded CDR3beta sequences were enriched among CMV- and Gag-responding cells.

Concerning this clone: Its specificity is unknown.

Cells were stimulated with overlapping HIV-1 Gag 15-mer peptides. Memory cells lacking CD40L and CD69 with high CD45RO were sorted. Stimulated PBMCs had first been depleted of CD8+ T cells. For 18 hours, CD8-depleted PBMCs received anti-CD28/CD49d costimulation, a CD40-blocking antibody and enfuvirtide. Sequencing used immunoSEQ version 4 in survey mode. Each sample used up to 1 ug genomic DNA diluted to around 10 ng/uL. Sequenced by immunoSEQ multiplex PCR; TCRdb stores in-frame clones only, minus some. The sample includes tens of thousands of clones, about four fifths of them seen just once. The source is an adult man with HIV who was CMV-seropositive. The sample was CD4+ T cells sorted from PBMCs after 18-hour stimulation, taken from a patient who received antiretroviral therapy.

CDR3 DNA sequence: TGTGCCAGCAGTTTAAATAGGGGGGATACGCAGTATTTT. Its protein product is CASSLNRGDTQYF. The rearrangement uses TRBV12-3 or TRBV12-4 and TRBJ2-3; D may be TRBD1 (6 bases). The CDR3 length is 13 residues. V was clipped by 2 bases and J by 6 bases, with 9 bases between them.